What follows is one T cell receptor beta chain and its context. The data originate from a study of blood T cells in healthy people across ages. A second PCR of about 6 to 11 cycles used a sample-barcoded 5' primer and a J-beta primer mix. TCRdb reanalysed the 5' RACE reads using MiXCR and keeps one entry per CDR3 protein. Here the sample spans 1.4 million to 1.5 million distinct CDR3 sequences, 42% being singletons. The CDR3 consists of 14 residues. The sequence derives from a woman younger than 30 in good health. Material: blood. The rearrangement joins TRBV21-1 to TRBJ2-7. TRBV21-1 has pseudogene status. As DNA, the CDR3 is TGTGCCAGCAGCCGACGGACAGGAGTCTACGAGCAGTACTTC. Protein product: CASSRRTGVYEQYF.